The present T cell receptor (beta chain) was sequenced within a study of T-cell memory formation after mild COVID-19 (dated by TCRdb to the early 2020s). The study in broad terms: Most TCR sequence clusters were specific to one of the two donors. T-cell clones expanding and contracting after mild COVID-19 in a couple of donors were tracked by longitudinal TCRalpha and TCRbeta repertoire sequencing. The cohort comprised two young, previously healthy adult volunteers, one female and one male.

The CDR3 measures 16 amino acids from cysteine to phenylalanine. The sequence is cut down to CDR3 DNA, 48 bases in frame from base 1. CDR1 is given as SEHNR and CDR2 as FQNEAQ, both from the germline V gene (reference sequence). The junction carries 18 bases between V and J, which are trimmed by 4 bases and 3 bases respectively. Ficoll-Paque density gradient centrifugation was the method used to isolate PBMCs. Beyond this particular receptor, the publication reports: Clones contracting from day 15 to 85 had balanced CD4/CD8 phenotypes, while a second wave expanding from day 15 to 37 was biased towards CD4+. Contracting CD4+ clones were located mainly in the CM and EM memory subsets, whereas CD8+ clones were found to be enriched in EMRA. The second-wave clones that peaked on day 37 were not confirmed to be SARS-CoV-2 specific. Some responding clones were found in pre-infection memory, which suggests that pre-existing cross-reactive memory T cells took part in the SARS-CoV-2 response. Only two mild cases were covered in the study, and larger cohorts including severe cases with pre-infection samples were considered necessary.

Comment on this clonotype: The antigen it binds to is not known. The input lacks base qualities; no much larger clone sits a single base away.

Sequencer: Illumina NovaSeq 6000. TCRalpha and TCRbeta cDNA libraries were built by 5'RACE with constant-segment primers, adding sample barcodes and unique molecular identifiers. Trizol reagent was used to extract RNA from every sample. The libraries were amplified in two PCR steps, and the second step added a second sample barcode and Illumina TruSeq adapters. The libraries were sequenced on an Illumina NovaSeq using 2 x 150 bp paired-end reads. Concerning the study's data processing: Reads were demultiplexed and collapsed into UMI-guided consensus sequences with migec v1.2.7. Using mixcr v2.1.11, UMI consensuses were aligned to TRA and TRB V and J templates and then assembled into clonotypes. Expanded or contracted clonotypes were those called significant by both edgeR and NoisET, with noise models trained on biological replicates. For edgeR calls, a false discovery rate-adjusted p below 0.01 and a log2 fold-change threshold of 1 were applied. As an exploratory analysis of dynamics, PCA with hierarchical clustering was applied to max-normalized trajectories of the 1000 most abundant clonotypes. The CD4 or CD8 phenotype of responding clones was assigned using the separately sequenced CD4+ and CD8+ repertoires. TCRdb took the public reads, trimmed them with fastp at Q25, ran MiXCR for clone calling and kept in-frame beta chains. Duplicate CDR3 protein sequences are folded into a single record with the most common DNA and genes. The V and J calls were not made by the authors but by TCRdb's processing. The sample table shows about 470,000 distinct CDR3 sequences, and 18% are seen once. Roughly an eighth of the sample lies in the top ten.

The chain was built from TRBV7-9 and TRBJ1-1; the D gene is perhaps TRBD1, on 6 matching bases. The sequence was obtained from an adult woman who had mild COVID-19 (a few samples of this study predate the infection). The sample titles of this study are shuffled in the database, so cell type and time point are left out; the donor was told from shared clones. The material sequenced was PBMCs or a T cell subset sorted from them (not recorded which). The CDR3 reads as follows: CASSSYRGGWDTEAFF. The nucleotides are TGTGCCAGCAGCTCGTACCGGGGGGGCTGGGACACTGAAGCTTTCTTT.